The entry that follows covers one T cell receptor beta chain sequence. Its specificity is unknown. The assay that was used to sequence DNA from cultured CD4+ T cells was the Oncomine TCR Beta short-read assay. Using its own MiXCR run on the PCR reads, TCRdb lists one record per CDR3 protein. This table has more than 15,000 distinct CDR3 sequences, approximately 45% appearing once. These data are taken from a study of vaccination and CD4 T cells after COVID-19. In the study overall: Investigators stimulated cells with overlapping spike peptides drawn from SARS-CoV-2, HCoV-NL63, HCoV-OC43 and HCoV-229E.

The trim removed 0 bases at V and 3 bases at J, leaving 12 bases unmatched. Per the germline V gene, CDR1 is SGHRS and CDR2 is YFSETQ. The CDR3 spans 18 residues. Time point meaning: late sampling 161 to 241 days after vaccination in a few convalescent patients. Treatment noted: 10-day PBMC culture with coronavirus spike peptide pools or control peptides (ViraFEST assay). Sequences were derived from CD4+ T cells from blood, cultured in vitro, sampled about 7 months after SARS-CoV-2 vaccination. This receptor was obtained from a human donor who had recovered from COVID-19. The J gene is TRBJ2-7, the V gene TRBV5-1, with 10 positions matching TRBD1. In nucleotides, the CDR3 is TGCGCCAGCAGCTTGGCCGGACAGGGGGGAGTTGCCTACTACGAGCAGTACTTC. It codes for CASSLAGQGGVAYYEQYF. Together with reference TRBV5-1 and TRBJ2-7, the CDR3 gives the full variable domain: KAGVTQTPRYLIKTRGQQVTLSCSPISGHRSVSWYQQTPGQGLQFLFEYFSETQRNKGNFPGRFSGRQFSNSRSEMNVSTLELGDSALYLCASSLAGQGGVAYYEQYFGPGTRLTVT.